One and the same sample provided the 23 T cell receptor beta chains below, sequenced in a study of blood T cells in healthy people across ages. A second roughly 7 to 12 cycle PCR used barcoded and J-beta primers. TCRdb redid the calling of the 5' RACE reads with MiXCR, one entry per CDR3 protein. The sample records about 830,000 distinct CDR3 sequences, about 62% being singletons. The sample taken for sequencing was blood. These receptors all come from a man aged 25 to 40 in good health.

The chain combines TRBV28 with TRBJ2-3; TRBD1 matches at 10 bases. The junction had 4 bases not matched to a gene; V was cut back by 3 bases and J by 4 bases. Germline CDR1 MDHEN, CDR2 SYDVKM. This CDR3 has 15 residues. The CDR3 region has the DNA TGTGCCAGCAGTTTGTCCGGGACAGGGGCAGATACGCAGTATTTT. This codes for CASSLSGTGADTQYF.

This rearrangement joins TRBV7-2 to TRBJ2-6; a weak D match, TRBD1 (6 bases). The V gene lost 3 bases and the J gene lost 2 bases, with 11 bases spanning the gap. CDR3 size: 16 residues. Per the germline V gene, CDR1 is SGHTA and CDR2 is FQGNSA. The CDR3 here is CASSFQGRTGANVLTF. The CDR3 nucleotides are TGTGCCAGCAGCTTTCAGGGGCGGACTGGGGCCAACGTCCTGACTTTC.

The chain combines TRBV20-1 with TRBJ2-1, with D unclear. The CDR3 has 11 residues. Germline CDR1 DFQATT, CDR2 SNEGSKA (reference sequence). V was trimmed by 2 bases and J by 4 bases, leaving 3 bases between them. DNA of the CDR3: TGCAGTGCTAGACGGTACAATGAGCAGTTCTTC. This translates into CSARRYNEQFF.

This clonotype came up a few times. Mismatch with germline at one junction end may stem from a read error. The chain joins TRBV25-1 to TRBJ1-2; D is unclear. The CDR3 is made up of 14 amino acids. CDR1 and CDR2 from the germline V gene are MGHDK and SYGVNS. This chain's CDR3 is CASSEYVFNYGYTF. The CDR3 region has the DNA TGTGCCAGTAGTGAATATGTGTTTAACTATGGCTACACCTTC.

This clonotype was observed a few times. V and J are TRBV4-2 and TRBJ2-1; D is undetermined. CDR3 length: 17 residues. Trimming removed 0 bases at V and 1 base at J, with 13 bases between. Germline V lookup: CDR1 LGHNA, CDR2 YNFKEQ. As DNA, the CDR3 is TGTGCCAGCAGCCAAGAAGCCAGCTACATGTCCTACAATGAGCAGTTCTTC. Encoded protein: CASSQEASYMSYNEQFF.

A few counts support this clonotype. J is TRBJ2-5 and V is TRBV29-1, with 7 bases aligning to TRBD1. V lost 7 bases to trimming and J lost 2 bases; unmatched junction nucleotides: 4. The CDR3 consists of 12 residues. From germline, CDR1 is SQVTM and CDR2 ANQGSEA. The DNA for the CDR3 is TGCAGCGCCGACAGGGAACAAGAGACCCAGTACTTC. Translating gives CSADREQETQYF.

This clonotype showed up just a few times. This sequence joins TRBV20-1 and TRBJ2-1; TRBD2 matches at 8 bases. The CDR3 is 14 residues long. With V trimmed by 3 bases and J by 3 bases, 4 bases remained unmatched. CDR1 DFQATT and CDR2 SNEGSKA come from the germline V gene (reference sequence). The CDR3 bases are TGCAGTGCTAGGGCACTAGCGGTCTACAATGAGCAGTTCTTC. Encoded protein: CSARALAVYNEQFF.

This clonotype was observed many times. The DNA for the CDR3 is TGTGCCAGCACAGACGAAAACTATGGCTACACCTTC. It is translated as CASTDENYGYTF. The chain combines TRBV2 with TRBJ1-2; D gene uncertain. V was clipped by 7 bases and J by 2 bases, with 8 bases between them. CDR1 SNHLY and CDR2 FYNNEI come from the germline V gene. The CDR3 length is 12 residues.

There are a few counts of this clonotype. The rearrangement links TRBV12-3 or TRBV12-4 to TRBJ1-2; 8 nucleotides match TRBD1. CDR3 length: 15 residues. Trimming removed 3 bases from V and 4 bases from J; junction bases left unmatched: 7. In nucleotides, the CDR3 is TGTGCCAGCAGTTTTCCAGGGGGCGCATCCTATGGCTACACCTTC. Residues: CASSFPGGASYGYTF.

This clonotype was seen a single time. CDR3 bases: TGCGCCAGCAGCCAAGAAATTTATGAGCAGTTCTTC. Its protein is CASSQEIYEQFF. V is TRBV4-1 and J is TRBJ2-1, with unresolved D. CDR1 and CDR2 from the germline V gene are MGHRA and YSYEKL. The CDR3 contains 12 residues. V gave up 0 bases and J gave up 8 bases, with 5 bases separating them.

Only one count was recorded for this clonotype. V is TRBV7-2 and J is TRBJ2-7, with D perhaps given as TRBD1 or TRBD2 (5 bases each). Germline assignment: CDR1 SGHTA and CDR2 FQGNSA. The CDR3 spans 15 residues. Trimming took off 2 bases at V and 2 bases at J, with 13 bases between the two ends. CDR3 sequence (DNA): TGTGCCAGCAGCTTAAATGAGGGGTGGGCCTACGAGCAGTACTTC. This gives the protein CASSLNEGWAYEQYF.

The chain uses TRBV6-5 and TRBJ2-7, with TRBD2 as a possible D gene (6 bases). In germline, CDR1 is MNHEY, CDR2 SVGAGI. V lost 4 bases, J lost 7 bases, and 20 bases lay in between. The CDR3 extends over 15 amino acids. In DNA, the CDR3 is TGTGCCAGCAGTTTCAGACTAGAGCCCGTGTATGAGCAGTACTTC. Protein: CASSFRLEPVYEQYF.

This clonotype is a singleton in its sample. In DNA, the CDR3 is TGTGCCAGCAGCCCTAACCGGGGAACCTACAATGAGCAGTACTTC. Translation gives CASSPNRGTYNEQYF. V is TRBV12-3 or TRBV12-4 and J is TRBJ2-1; maybe TRBD2 (5 bases). Near its end, the DNA agrees better with TRBJ2-7, so the J call may be wrong. The CDR3 extends over 15 amino acids.

The chain recombines TRBV30 with TRBJ1-5, with D unresolved. The germline CDR1 and CDR2 sequences are GTSNPN and SVGIG (reference sequence). This CDR3 is built from 13 residues. Between the trimmed V and J ends, which lost 1 base and 3 bases, there was a span of 7 bases. CDR3 loop: CAWSAGFNQPQHF. CDR3 bases: TGTGCCTGGAGTGCCGGATTCAATCAGCCCCAGCATTTT.

The chain has TRBV4-3 and TRBJ2-1, with 11 bases lining up with TRBD1. V was clipped by 0 bases and J by 6 bases; unmatched bases: 4. The CDR3 runs 16 residues. Germline CDR1 is LGHNA and CDR2 is YSLEER. The CDR3 DNA is TGCGCCAGCAGCCAAGACGCCGGGACAGGGGGCAATGAGCAGTTCTTC. Amino acids: CASSQDAGTGGNEQFF.

This clonotype has a single count. The CDR3 protein is CASREPGQGAYEQYF. CDR3 DNA: TGTGCCAGCAGGGAACCGGGACAGGGGGCCTACGAGCAGTACTTC. The chain recombines TRBV2 with TRBJ2-5; 11 nucleotides match TRBD1. The J call may be faulty, since TRBJ2-7 better matches the DNA end. Per the germline V gene, CDR1 is SNHLY and CDR2 is FYNNEI. This CDR3 region has 15 residues.

The chain links TRBV29-1 to TRBJ2-7, with D possibly matching TRBD1 (6 bases). There are 11 residues in the CDR3. The V end was cut by 7 bases, the J end by 3 bases, with 10 bases between. Germline loops: CDR1 SQVTM, CDR2 ANQGSEA. The CDR3 reads CSGGQYYEQYF. CDR3 coding DNA: TGCAGCGGAGGACAGTACTACGAGCAGTACTTC.

The V call is TRBV3-1, the J call TRBJ1-4, with no clear D. CDR3 size: 14 residues. CDR1 and CDR2 (germline): LGHDT, YNNKEL (reference sequence). V was clipped by 4 bases and J by 8 bases, with 14 bases between them. CDR3 protein: CASSPDTPREKLFF. The CDR3 DNA sequence: TGTGCCAGCAGCCCTGACACCCCCAGGGAAAAACTGTTTTTT.

This chain joins TRBV5-1 and TRBJ2-3; 12 positions agree with TRBD2. V shed 4 bases and J 5 bases; nucleotides not matched to a gene: 5. The CDR3 runs to 15 residues. The V gene's germline CDR1 is SGHRS and CDR2 YFSETQ. For the CDR3, the DNA is TGCGCCAGCAGCCAACTAGCGGGGGGTCAAGATACGCAGTATTTT. Its translation: CASSQLAGGQDTQYF.

The V and J genes are TRBV10-3 and TRBJ2-1; TRBD2 is a possible D gene (6 bases). V lost 7 bases, J lost 5 bases, and 15 bases lay in between. The CDR3 totals 14 residues. CDR1 and CDR2 from the germline V gene are ENHRY and SYGVKD. CDR3: CAIKDYLTDNEQFF. The DNA for the CDR3 is TGTGCCATCAAGGACTACCTGACAGACAATGAGCAGTTCTTC.

The chain employs TRBV12-3 or TRBV12-4 and TRBJ2-2, with D maybe TRBD2 (5 bases). Trimming shortened V by 2 bases and J by 5 bases, and 12 bases separated the two germline ends. The CDR3 spans 15 residues. This CDR3 reads CASSLLGGGTGELFF. The CDR3 DNA reads TGTGCCAGCAGTTTACTGGGCGGAGGAACCGGGGAGCTGTTTTTT.

The chain joins TRBV11-2 to TRBJ2-5, with D perhaps matching TRBD2 (7 bases). V was pared by 5 bases and J by 9 bases, with 16 bases between. This CDR3 has 13 amino acids. Germline V gives CDR1 SGHAT, CDR2 FQNNGV. The DNA of the CDR3 is TGTGCCAGCAGCACTGACGGGGGGCGGGCCCAGTACTTC. It translates to CASSTDGGRAQYF.

The chain combines TRBV2 with TRBJ2-1; maybe TRBD1 (6 bases). V gave up 6 bases and J gave up 12 bases, with 21 bases separating them. Germline values: CDR1 SNHLY, CDR2 FYNNEI. CDR3 size: 14 residues. The CDR3 DNA follows: TGTGCCAGCAGGAGCGATGGACAGAGGATGAGGCAGTTCTTC. It yields the protein CASRSDGQRMRQFF. Combining the CDR3 with reference TRBV2 and TRBJ2-1 gives the whole variable domain EPEVTQTPSHQVTQMGQEVILRCVPISNHLYFYWYRQILGQKVEFLVSFYNNEISEKSEIFDDQFSVERPDGSNFTLKIRSTKLEDSAMYFCASRSDGQRMRQFFGPGTRLTVL.